The source of this T cell receptor beta chain is a study of CD8+ T cells in alopecia areata. Study outcomes and limitations: Scalp and blood samples kept many expanded lesional clones throughout tofacitinib. Lesional tissue from the scalp (especially in alopecia totalis/universalis) showed higher clonality than normal scalp.

Reverse transcription of extracted RNA yielded cDNA, which provided the sequencing template. Profiling relied on immunoSEQ multiplex PCR, and the TCRdb table lists in-frame clones only, not all of them. The table includes some 88,000 clones, about 40% detected once. Germline lookup yields CDR1 LNHNV and CDR2 YYDKDF (reference sequence). V shed 3 bases and J shed 7 bases, with 18 bases lying between them. The CDR3 has 15 amino acids. Concerning this clone itself: Its antigen is unidentified.

As to treatment: oral pan-JAK inhibitor, 5-10 mg twice daily. Lesional scalp punch biopsies and peripheral blood came from alopecia areata patients. This chain joins TRBV15 and TRBJ1-1, with D tentatively TRBD1 (5 bases). This clonotype was sampled from a human donor with alopecia areata. This specimen consisted of CD8+ T cells sorted from blood, obtained at week 24, from a patient treated with tofacitinib. In nucleotides, the CDR3 is TGTGCCACCAGCAGGAACCGGGACGGATTTGATGAAGCTTTCTTT. It specifies CATSRNRDGFDEAFF.